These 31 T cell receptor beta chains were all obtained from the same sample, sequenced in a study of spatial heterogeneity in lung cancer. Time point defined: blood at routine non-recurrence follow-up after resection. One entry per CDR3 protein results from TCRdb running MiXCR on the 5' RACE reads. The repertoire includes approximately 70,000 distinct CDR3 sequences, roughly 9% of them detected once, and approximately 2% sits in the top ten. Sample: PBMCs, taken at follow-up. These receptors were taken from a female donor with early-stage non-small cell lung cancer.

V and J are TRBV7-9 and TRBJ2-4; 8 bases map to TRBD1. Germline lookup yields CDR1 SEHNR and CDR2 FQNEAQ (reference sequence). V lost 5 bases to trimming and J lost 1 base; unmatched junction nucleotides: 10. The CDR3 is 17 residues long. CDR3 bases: TGTGCCAGCAGCCCCCCAGGGGGCGCATTTGCCAAAAACATTCAGTACTTC. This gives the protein CASSPPGGAFAKNIQYF.

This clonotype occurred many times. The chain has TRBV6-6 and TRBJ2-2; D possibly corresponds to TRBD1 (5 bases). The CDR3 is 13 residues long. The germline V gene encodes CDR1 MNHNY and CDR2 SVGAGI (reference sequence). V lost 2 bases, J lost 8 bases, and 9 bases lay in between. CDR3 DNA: TGTGCCAGCAGTTACATTCGGACAGGGGAGCTGTTTTTT. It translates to CASSYIRTGELFF.

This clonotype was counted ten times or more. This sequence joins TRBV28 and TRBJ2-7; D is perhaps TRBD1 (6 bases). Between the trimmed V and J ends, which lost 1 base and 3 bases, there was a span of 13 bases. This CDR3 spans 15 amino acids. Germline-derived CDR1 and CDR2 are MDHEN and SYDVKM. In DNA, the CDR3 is TGTGCCAGCAGTTTATTAGGGACAAGGGACTACGAGCAGTACTTC. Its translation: CASSLLGTRDYEQYF.

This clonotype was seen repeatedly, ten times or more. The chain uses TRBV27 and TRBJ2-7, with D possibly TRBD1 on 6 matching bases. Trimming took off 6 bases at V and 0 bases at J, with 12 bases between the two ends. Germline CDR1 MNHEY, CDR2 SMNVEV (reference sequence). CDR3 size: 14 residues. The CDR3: CASSQDSNSYEQYF. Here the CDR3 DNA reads TGTGCCAGCAGCCAGGACAGCAACTCCTACGAGCAGTACTTC.

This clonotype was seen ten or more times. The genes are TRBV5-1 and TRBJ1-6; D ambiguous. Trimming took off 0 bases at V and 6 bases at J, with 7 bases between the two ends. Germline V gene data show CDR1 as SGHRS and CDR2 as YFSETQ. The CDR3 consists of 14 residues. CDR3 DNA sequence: TGCGCCAGCAGCTTGGACAGCCTTAATTCACCCCTCCACTTT. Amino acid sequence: CASSLDSLNSPLHF.

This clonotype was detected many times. This chain's CDR3 is CASSERQGRGEQFF. The CDR3 DNA is TGTGCCAGTAGTGAACGACAGGGACGGGGTGAGCAGTTCTTC. The V call is TRBV19, the J call TRBJ2-1, with 7 bases identical to TRBD1. There are 14 residues in the CDR3. Germline V gene data show CDR1 as LNHDA and CDR2 as SQIVND (reference sequence). J was trimmed by 9 bases and V by 5 bases; bases with no gene match: 10.

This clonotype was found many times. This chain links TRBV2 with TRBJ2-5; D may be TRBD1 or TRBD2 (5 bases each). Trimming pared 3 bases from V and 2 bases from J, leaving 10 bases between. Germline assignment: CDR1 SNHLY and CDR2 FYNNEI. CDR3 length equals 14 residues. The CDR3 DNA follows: TGTGCCAGCAGTGAGGGACGGGATCAAGAGACCCAGTACTTC. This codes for CASSEGRDQETQYF.

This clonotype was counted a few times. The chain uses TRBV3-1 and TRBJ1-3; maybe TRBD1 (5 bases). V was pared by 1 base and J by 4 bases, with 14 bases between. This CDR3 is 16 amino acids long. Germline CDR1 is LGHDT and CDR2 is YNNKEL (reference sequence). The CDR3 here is CASSQVSTGFGNTIYF. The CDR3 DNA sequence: TGTGCCAGCAGCCAAGTAAGCACAGGCTTCGGAAACACCATATATTTT. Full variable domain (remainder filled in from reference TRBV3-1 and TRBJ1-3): DTAVSQTPKYLVTQMGNDKSIKCEQNLGHDTMYWYKQDSKKFLKIMFSYNNKELIINETVPNRFSPKSPDKAHLNLHINSLELGDSAVYFCASSQVSTGFGNTIYFGEGSWLTVV.

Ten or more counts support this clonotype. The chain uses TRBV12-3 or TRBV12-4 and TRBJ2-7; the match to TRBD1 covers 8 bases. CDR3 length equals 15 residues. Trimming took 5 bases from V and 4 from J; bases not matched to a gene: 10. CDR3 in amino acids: CASSRGPDRAYEQYF. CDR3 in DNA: TGTGCCAGCAGTAGGGGTCCGGACAGGGCTTACGAGCAGTACTTC.

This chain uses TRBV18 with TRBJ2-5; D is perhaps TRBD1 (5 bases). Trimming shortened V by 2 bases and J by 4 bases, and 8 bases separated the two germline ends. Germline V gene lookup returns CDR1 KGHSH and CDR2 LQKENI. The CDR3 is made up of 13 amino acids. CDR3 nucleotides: TGTGCCAGCTCACCAGAGACAGCAGAGACCCAGTACTTC. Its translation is CASSPETAETQYF.

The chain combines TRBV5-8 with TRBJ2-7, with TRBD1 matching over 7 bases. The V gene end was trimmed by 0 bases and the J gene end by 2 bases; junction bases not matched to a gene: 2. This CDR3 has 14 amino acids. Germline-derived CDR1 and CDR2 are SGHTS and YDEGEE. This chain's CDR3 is CASSLGDSPYEQYF. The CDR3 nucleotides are TGTGCCAGCAGCTTGGGGGACAGCCCCTACGAGCAGTACTTC.

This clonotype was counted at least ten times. The chain's CDR3 is CASSPGWYEQYF. DNA for the CDR3: TGTGCCAGCAGCCCCGGATGGTACGAGCAGTACTTC. V gene TRBV7-9 combines with J gene TRBJ2-7; D not resolved. In germline, CDR1 is SEHNR, CDR2 FQNEAQ (reference sequence). CDR3 length: 12 amino acids. Trimming pared 5 bases from V and 4 bases from J, leaving 9 bases between.

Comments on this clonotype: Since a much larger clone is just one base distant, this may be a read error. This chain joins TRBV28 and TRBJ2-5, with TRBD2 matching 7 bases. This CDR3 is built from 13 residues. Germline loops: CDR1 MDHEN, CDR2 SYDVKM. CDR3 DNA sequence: TGTGTCAGCAATCAGGGAGGGGCAGAGACCCAGTACTTC. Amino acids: CVSNQGGAETQYF. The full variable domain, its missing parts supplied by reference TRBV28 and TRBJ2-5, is DVKVTQSSRYLVKRTGEKVFLECVQDMDHENMFWYRQDPGLGLRLIYFSYDVKMKEKGDIPEGYSVSREKKERFSLILESASTNQTSMYLCVSNQGGAETQYFGPGTRLLVL.

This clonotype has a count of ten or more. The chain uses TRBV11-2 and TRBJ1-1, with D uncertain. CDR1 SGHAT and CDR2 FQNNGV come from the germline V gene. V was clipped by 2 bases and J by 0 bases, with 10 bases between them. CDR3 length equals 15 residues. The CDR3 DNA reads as TGTGCCAGCAGCTTATATGGGGAGATGAACACTGAAGCTTTCTTT. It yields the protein CASSLYGEMNTEAFF.

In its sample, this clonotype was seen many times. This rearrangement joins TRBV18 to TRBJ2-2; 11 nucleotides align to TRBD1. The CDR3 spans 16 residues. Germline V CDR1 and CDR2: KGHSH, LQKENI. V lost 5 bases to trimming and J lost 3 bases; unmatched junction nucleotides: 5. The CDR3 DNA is TGTGCCAGCTCATCTCCGGGACAGGGGGACACCGGGGAGCTGTTTTTT. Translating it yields CASSSPGQGDTGELFF. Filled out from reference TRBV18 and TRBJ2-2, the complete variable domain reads NAGVMQNPRHLVRRRGQEARLRCSPMKGHSHVYWYRQLPEEGLKFMVYLQKENIIDESGMPKERFSAEFPKEGPSILRIQQVVRGDSAAYFCASSSPGQGDTGELFFGEGSRLTVL.

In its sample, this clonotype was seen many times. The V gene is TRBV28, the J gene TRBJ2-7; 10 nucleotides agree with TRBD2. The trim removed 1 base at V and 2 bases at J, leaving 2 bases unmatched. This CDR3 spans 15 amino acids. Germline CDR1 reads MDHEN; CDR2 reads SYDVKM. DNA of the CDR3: TGTGCCAGCAGTTTATCTAGCGGGAGTACCTACGAGCAGTACTTC. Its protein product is CASSLSSGSTYEQYF.

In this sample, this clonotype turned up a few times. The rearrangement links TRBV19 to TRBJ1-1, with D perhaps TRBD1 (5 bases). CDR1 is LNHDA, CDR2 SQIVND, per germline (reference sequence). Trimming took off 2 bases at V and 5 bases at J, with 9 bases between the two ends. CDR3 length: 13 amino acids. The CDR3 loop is CASSILGGTEAFF. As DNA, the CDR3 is TGTGCCAGTAGTATACTGGGGGGAACTGAAGCTTTCTTT.

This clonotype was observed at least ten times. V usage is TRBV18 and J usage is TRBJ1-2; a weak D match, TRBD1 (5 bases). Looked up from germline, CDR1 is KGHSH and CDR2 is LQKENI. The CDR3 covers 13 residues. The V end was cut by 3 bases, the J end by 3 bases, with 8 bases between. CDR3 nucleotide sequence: TGTGCCAGCTCACCTGAGACAGACTATGGCTACACCTTC. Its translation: CASSPETDYGYTF.

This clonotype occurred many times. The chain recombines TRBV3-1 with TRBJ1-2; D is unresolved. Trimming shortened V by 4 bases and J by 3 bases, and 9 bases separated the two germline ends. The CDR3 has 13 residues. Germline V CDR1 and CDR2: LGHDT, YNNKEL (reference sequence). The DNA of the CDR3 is TGTGCCAGCAGCCCCAGCGGCCACTATGGCTACACCTTC. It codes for CASSPSGHYGYTF.

CDR3 DNA sequence: TGTGCCAGCAGTTACTCGACGGGACAGGGGGCCTACACTGAAGCTTTCTTT. This encodes CASSYSTGQGAYTEAFF. The chain uses TRBV6-5 and TRBJ1-1, with TRBD1 matching 12 bases. Germline V gene lookup returns CDR1 MNHEY and CDR2 SVGAGI. Germline trimming cut 0 bases from V and 3 bases from J; bases unmatched to any gene: 5. This CDR3 region has 17 residues.

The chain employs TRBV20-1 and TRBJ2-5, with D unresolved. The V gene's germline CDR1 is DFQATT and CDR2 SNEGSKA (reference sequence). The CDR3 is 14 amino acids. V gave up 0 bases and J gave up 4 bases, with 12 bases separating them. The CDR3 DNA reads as TGCAGTGCTAGAGATTCAGGCCCCTCAGAGACCCAGTACTTC. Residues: CSARDSGPSETQYF.

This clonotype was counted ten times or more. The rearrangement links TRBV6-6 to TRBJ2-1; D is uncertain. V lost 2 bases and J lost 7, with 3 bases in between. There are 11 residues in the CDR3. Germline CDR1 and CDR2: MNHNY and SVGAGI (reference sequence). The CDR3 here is CASSYINEQFF. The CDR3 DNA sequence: TGTGCCAGCAGTTACATAAATGAGCAGTTCTTC.

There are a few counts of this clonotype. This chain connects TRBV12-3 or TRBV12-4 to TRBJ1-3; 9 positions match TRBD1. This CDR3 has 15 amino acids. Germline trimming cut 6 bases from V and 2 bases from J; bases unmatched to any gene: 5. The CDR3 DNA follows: TGTGCCAGCAGGCGGGACAGGGAAACTGGAAACACCATATATTTT. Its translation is CASRRDRETGNTIYF.

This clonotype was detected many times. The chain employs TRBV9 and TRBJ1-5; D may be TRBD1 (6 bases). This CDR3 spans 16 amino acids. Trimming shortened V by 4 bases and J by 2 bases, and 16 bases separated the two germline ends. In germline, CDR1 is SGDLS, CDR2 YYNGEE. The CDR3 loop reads CASSPGAYEGNQPQHF. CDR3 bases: TGTGCCAGCAGCCCAGGGGCTTATGAGGGCAATCAGCCCCAGCATTTT.

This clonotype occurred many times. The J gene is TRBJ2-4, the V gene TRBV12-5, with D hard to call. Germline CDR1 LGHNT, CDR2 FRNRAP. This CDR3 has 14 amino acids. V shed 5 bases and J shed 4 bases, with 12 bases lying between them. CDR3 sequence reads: CASGISPGKNIQYF. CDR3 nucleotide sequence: TGTGCTAGTGGTATCAGTCCCGGGAAAAACATTCAGTACTTC.

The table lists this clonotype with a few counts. The CDR3 sequence is CASSLRTGRANTGELFF. The DNA of the CDR3 is TGCGCCAGCAGCTTGCGGACAGGTCGGGCGAACACCGGGGAGCTGTTTTTT. The V call is TRBV5-1, the J call TRBJ2-2; 7 bases match TRBD1. J gave up 0 bases and V 1 base, and 6 bases lay outside the gene matches. Germline V gene lookup returns CDR1 SGHRS and CDR2 YFSETQ. The CDR3 consists of 17 residues.

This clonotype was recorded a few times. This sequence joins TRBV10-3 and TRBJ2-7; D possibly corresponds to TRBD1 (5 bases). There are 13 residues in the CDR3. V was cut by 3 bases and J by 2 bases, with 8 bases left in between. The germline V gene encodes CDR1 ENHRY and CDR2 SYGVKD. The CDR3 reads CAISEYRTYEQYF. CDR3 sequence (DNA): TGTGCCATCAGTGAATACAGGACCTACGAGCAGTACTTC.

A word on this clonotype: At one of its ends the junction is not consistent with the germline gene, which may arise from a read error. The CDR3 DNA reads TGTGCCAGCAGCCAAGTAGGAGGACTCCCTCACGGCTTC. It codes for CASSQVGGLPHGF. V gene TRBV14 combines with J gene TRBJ2-1; a weak D match, TRBD2 (5 bases). CDR1 and CDR2 from the germline V gene are SGHDN and FVKESK. This CDR3 has 13 residues.

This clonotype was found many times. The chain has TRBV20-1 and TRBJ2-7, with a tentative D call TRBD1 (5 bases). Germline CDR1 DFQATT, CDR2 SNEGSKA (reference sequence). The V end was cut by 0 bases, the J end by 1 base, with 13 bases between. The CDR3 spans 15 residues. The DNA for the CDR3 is TGCAGTGCTAGAGAGGACACAAAAGGATCCTACGAGCAGTACTTC. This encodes CSAREDTKGSYEQYF.

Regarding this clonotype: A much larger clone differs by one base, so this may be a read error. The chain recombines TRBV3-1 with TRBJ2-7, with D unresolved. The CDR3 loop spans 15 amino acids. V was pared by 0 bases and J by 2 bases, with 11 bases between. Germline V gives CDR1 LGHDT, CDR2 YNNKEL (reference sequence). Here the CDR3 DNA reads TGTGCCAGCAGCCAAGACCGGAACCCAACCTACGAGCAGTACTTC. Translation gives CASSQDRNPTYEQYF.

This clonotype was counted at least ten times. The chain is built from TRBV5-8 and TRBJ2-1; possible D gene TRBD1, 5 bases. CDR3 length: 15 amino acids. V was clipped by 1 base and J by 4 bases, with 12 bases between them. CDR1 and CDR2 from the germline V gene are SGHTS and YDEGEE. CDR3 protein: CASSLTTTEYNEQFF. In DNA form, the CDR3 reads TGTGCCAGCAGCTTGACAACGACAGAGTACAATGAGCAGTTCTTC.